These 15 T cell receptor beta chains were sequenced from one sample in a study of T cells in Graves' hyperthyroidism and ophthalmopathy. Amplified TCR beta CDR3 regions derived from RNA transcripts. First-round RT-PCR of the TCR CDR3 relied on the HTBI primer set. Via MiXCR, TCRdb re-called the multiplex PCR reads, giving one row per CDR3 protein. This sample has a few hundred thousand distinct CDR3 sequences, with around 16% found just once. The sample taken for sequencing was blood. The receptors shown here come from a woman in her twenties or thirties with Graves' hyperthyroidism.

In its sample, this clonotype was seen a few times. The genes are TRBV20-1 and TRBJ1-4; 9 bases are a match to TRBD1. CDR1 is DFQATT, CDR2 SNEGSKA, per germline (reference sequence). The trim removed 6 bases at V and 3 bases at J, leaving 17 bases unmatched. The CDR3 has 18 residues. CDR3 bases: TGCAGTGCCGTCGTCTTCACAGGGGGCGCATACCCTAATGAAAAACTGTTTTTT. It codes for CSAVVFTGGAYPNEKLFF.

The V call is TRBV6-2 or TRBV6-3, the J call TRBJ2-1, with TRBD1 matching 9 bases. Germline loops: CDR1 MNHEY, CDR2 SVGEGT. The CDR3 extends over 16 amino acids. The V segment lost 1 base and the J segment 6 bases; nucleotides outside the gene matches: 7. The CDR3: CASSYYGTGSGNEQFF. CDR3 DNA sequence: TGTGCCAGCAGTTACTACGGGACAGGGTCGGGCAATGAGCAGTTCTTC.

The chain couples TRBV12-3 or TRBV12-4 to TRBJ2-6, with TRBD1 as a possible D gene (6 bases). This CDR3 is built from 17 residues. V lost 5 bases, J lost 0 bases, and 14 bases lay in between. The CDR3 DNA is TGTGCCAGCAGTCAGCGACAGGCTAGCTCTGGGGCCAACGTCCTGACTTTC. This gives the protein CASSQRQASSGANVLTF.

This clonotype has a count of ten or more. The chain has TRBV7-2 and TRBJ2-7; D call uncertain. Germline V gene data show CDR1 as SGHTA and CDR2 as FQGNSA. V shed 1 base and J shed 6 bases, with 7 bases lying between them. This CDR3 spans 12 amino acids. CDR3 coding DNA: TGTGCCAGCAGCTTAGTTAGCCGCGAGCAGTACTTC. It encodes CASSLVSREQYF.

This clonotype was observed many times. The chain recombines TRBV18 with TRBJ2-3, with 10 bases fitting TRBD1. The V segment lost 6 bases and the J segment 5 bases; nucleotides outside the gene matches: 5. The CDR3 consists of 14 residues. CDR1 is KGHSH, CDR2 LQKENI, per germline. In DNA, the CDR3 is TGTGCCAGCTCGGGACAGGGGTCCGGAGATACGCAGTATTTT. Translating it yields CASSGQGSGDTQYF.

This clonotype was found many times. The chain links TRBV12-3 or TRBV12-4 to TRBJ2-3; 11 bases agree with TRBD2. The CDR3 loop spans 16 amino acids. V gave up 5 bases and J gave up 2 bases; unmatched junction bases: 6. The CDR3 DNA sequence: TGTGCCAGCAGTACACTAGCGGGAGCCGTCACAGATACGCAGTATTTT. Its translation is CASSTLAGAVTDTQYF.

This clonotype has a count of ten or more. The CDR3 bases are TGTGCCAGCTCAGTTGTCCGTAATGAAAAACTGTTTTTT. Translated, it gives CASSVVRNEKLFF. The J gene is TRBJ1-4, the V gene TRBV18; D remains unclear. The CDR3 is made up of 13 amino acids. The germline CDR1 and CDR2 sequences are KGHSH and LQKENI. V was trimmed by 5 bases and J by 4 bases, leaving 8 bases between them.

The V gene is TRBV20-1, the J gene TRBJ2-7, with TRBD1 matching over 8 bases. Per germline, CDR1 DFQATT and CDR2 SNEGSKA (reference sequence). The CDR3 totals 16 residues. V was pared by 0 bases and J by 1 base, with 8 bases of the junction left unmatched. CDR3 sequence (DNA): TGCAGTGCTAGAGAGTATTCGACAGGGGAATCCTACGAGCAGTACTTC. Translated: CSAREYSTGESYEQYF.

A few counts support this clonotype. The chain employs TRBV27 and TRBJ2-1; 10 nucleotides agree with TRBD1. CDR3 length: 13 amino acids. Germline V gene sequence: CDR1 MNHEY, CDR2 SMNVEV (reference sequence). J lost 8 bases, V lost 6 bases, and 4 bases had no gene match. CDR3 residues: CASSGQGVYEQFF. The CDR3 nucleotides are TGTGCCAGCAGCGGACAGGGGGTTTATGAGCAGTTCTTC.

This clonotype turned up a few times. The CDR3 nucleotides are TGTGCCAGCAGCGCTCGATCTAGCGGGAGGGTTATTAAGTACAATGAGCAGTTCTTC. Translation gives CASSARSSGRVIKYNEQFF. The rearrangement uses TRBV14 and TRBJ2-1, with 12 bases identical to TRBD2. V lost 5 bases to trimming and J lost 4 bases; unmatched junction nucleotides: 15. CDR1 and CDR2 from the germline V gene are SGHDN and FVKESK. The CDR3 has 19 residues.

V is TRBV6-1 and J is TRBJ1-5, with D tentatively TRBD1 (5 bases). Germline V lookup: CDR1 MNHNS, CDR2 SASEGT. Trimming shortened V by 2 bases and J by 0 bases, and 14 bases separated the two germline ends. There are 17 residues in the CDR3. The CDR3 here is CASSERGGADSNQPQHF. DNA for the CDR3: TGTGCCAGCAGTGAACGGGGTGGGGCAGATAGCAATCAGCCCCAGCATTTT.

The chain is built from TRBV5-6 and TRBJ2-7, with D perhaps being TRBD1 or TRBD2 (5 bases each). CDR3 length: 12 residues. In germline, CDR1 is SGHDT, CDR2 YYEEEE. V shed 6 bases and J shed 5 bases, with 12 bases lying between them. The CDR3 protein is CASTLMGDEQYF. The CDR3 nucleotides read TGTGCCAGCACCCTGATGGGGGACGAGCAGTACTTC.

The sample holds a few counts of this clonotype. The chain joins TRBV3-1 to TRBJ2-1; the D gene is possibly TRBD1 (6 bases). The V gene's germline CDR1 is LGHDT and CDR2 YNNKEL (reference sequence). Trimming took off 1 base at V and 7 bases at J, with 14 bases between the two ends. The CDR3 consists of 15 residues. The CDR3 DNA reads TGTGCCAGCAGCCAAGGGCAGGGGATAGTGAATGAGCAGTTCTTC. This sequence encodes CASSQGQGIVNEQFF.

The chain joins TRBV7-3 to TRBJ2-1; no firm D call. V was clipped by 6 bases and J by 1 base, with 10 bases between them. Germline CDR1 and CDR2: SGHTA and FQGTGA. The CDR3 consists of 14 residues. CDR3 sequence (DNA): TGTGCCAGCAGTTACGATCGTTCCTACAATGAGCAGTTCTTC. It translates to CASSYDRSYNEQFF.

CDR3 sequence (DNA): TGTGCCAGCAGTGATGGGGAAGAGACCCAGTACTTC. Residues: CASSDGEETQYF. This rearrangement joins TRBV2 to TRBJ2-5; D is unresolved. V was pared by 3 bases and J by 3 bases, with 5 bases between. CDR1 is SNHLY and CDR2 is FYNNEI in the germline V gene. The CDR3 runs to 12 residues.